These T cell receptor beta chains were read from a single sample in a study of T cell responses to AZD1222 COVID-19 vaccine. Method: immunoSEQ multiplex PCR; TCRdb's copy keeps in-frame clones and lacks some. The table includes tens of thousands of clones, 60% to 85% detected once. This sample comprised peripheral blood, obtained on day 0 of AZD1222 vaccination. The receptors were sampled from an adult in good health. CDR3s include the opening cysteine and the closing phenylalanine or tryptophan. Fields, in order: CDR3 length, J gene, V gene, clone size, D gene, CDR3 DNA, CDR3 protein. D genes are given only for firm matches. Clone size is not always given. Where it is, it says once, few, many or a class for expanded clones.

>16|TRBJ1-6|TRBV5-4|-|-
TGTGCCAGCAGCCCATTACAGGGAATATCGTCTGACTCCCTCCACTTT
CASSPLQGISSDSLHF
>15|TRBJ2-1|TRBV27|-|TRBD2
TGTGCCAGCAGCAAATCTAGCGGGAGTATCTATGAGCAGTTCTTC
CASSKSSGSIYEQFF
>14|TRBJ2-5|TRBV7-9|-|-
TGTGCCAGCAGCTTAGTAGGCGCCTGGGGGACCCAGTACTTC
CASSLVGAWGTQYF
>15|TRBJ2-5|TRBV7-3|-|TRBD1
TGTGCCAGCAGCCCGACACAGGGGGCTAAGGAGACCCAGTACTTC
CASSPTQGAKETQYF
>14|TRBJ2-2|TRBV19|-|-
TGTGCCAGTAGTATTCAGGAATTGGCCGGGGAGCTGTTTTTT
CASSIQELAGELFF
>13|TRBJ2-1|TRBV6-4|-|-
TGTGCCAGCAGTGCCACCTCGGGGAATGAGCAGTTCTTC
CASSATSGNEQFF
>16|TRBJ1-2|TRBV6-5|-|TRBD1
TGTGCCAGCAGTTTATCCGGGACAGCTATCTCAAGTGGCTACACCTTC
CASSLSGTAISSGYTF
>17|TRBJ2-6|TRBV10-3|-|-
TGTGCCATCAACCCGGGCAGGGGTGAATCAGGGGCCAACGTCCTGACTTTC
CAINPGRGESGANVLTF
>16|TRBJ1-4|TRBV5-5|once|-
TGTGCCAGCAGCTTGGGGGTTTTGAGGACTAATGAAAAACTGTTTTTT
CASSLGVLRTNEKLFF
>12|TRBJ1-1|TRBV5-1|-|-
TGCGCCAGCAGCTCCCAGAACACTGAAGCTTTCTTT
CASSSQNTEAFF
>15|TRBJ1-6|TRBV3-1/TRBV3-2|few|-
TGTGCCAGCAGCCAAGGAGCAGGGAGGGGTTCACCCCTCCACTTT
CASSQGAGRGSPLHF
>12|TRBJ2-3|TRBV6-5|-|-
TGTGCCAGCAGACTCGACACAGATACGCAGTATTTT
CASRLDTDTQYF
>17|TRBJ2-7|TRBV5-6|-|-
TGTGCCAGCAGCTCGAGGACTGACACGCTGGGAGACTACGAGCAGTACTTC
CASSSRTDTLGDYEQYF
>13|TRBJ2-1|TRBV11-3|-|TRBD2
TGTGCCAGCAGCTCCGGACTAGGGGATGAGCAGTTCTTC
CASSSGLGDEQFF
>16|TRBJ2-5|TRBV3-1/TRBV3-2|-|TRBD2
TGTGCCAGCAGCCAACGCCCGGGACTAGCGGGGCTTATTCAGTACTTC
CASSQRPGLAGLIQYF
>12|TRBJ1-2|TRBV10-2|-|-
TGCGCCAGCAGTCCGGACAGCTATGGCTACACCTTC
CASSPDSYGYTF
>14|TRBJ1-4|TRBV7-3|-|-
TGTGCCAGCAGCTTCCGGGATATTAATGAAAAACTGTTTTTT
CASSFRDINEKLFF
>11|TRBJ2-1|TRBV28|-|-
TGTGCCAGCAACTGGAGGAATGAGCAGTTCTTC
CASNWRNEQFF
>15|TRBJ2-1|TRBV14|-|-
TGTGCCAGCAGCCAAGTGGGCGTAAAAGACAATGAGCAGTTCTTC
CASSQVGVKDNEQFF
>15|TRBJ1-5|TRBV6-1|-|TRBD1
TGTGCCAGCAGTGAAGCGACAGGGGGCCTGCAGCCCCAGCATTTT
CASSEATGGLQPQHF
>14|TRBJ2-1|TRBV7-2|-|TRBD1
TGTGCCAGCAGCCCCCAAGTAGACAGGGGTGAGCAGTTCTTC
CASSPQVDRGEQFF
>14|TRBJ2-7|TRBV28|-|-
TGTGCCAGCAGTTTAGGCGTTGCGGGCTACGAGCAGTACTTC
CASSLGVAGYEQYF
>14|TRBJ2-4|TRBV28|-|-
TGTGCCAGCAGTTCCGAGACACGCAAAAACATTCAGTACTTC
CASSSETRKNIQYF
>14|TRBJ1-1|TRBV6-5|-|-
TGTGCCAGCAGTTACCCAGGACCAAACACTGAAGCTTTCTTT
CASSYPGPNTEAFF
>12|TRBJ2-7|TRBV27|-|-
TGTGCCAGCAGTTTAGTCCAAGGGGAGCAGTACTTC
CASSLVQGEQYF
>12|TRBJ1-2|TRBV29-1|-|-
TGCAGCGTGGAGGGACTGAGCTATGGCTACACCTTC
CSVEGLSYGYTF
>13|TRBJ2-3|TRBV7-9|-|-
TGTGCCAGCGGGGGCCATGGTACAGATACGCAGTATTTT
CASGGHGTDTQYF
>14|TRBJ2-1|TRBV29-1|-|TRBD1
TGCAGCGTGTATGGGACAGGGGAGTCCTATGAGCAGTTCTTC
CSVYGTGESYEQFF
>15|TRBJ2-7|TRBV7-2|-|-
TGTGCCAGCAGTCAACACGGGACGGCCACCTACGAGCAGTACTTC
CASSQHGTATYEQYF
>14|TRBJ2-7|TRBV9|few|TRBD1
TGTGCCAGCAGCCCGGGGACAGTCTCCTACGAGCAGTACTTC
CASSPGTVSYEQYF
>13|TRBJ2-1|TRBV7-2|-|-
TGTGCCAGCAGCTTAGCTCGGTACAATGAGCAGTTCTTC
CASSLARYNEQFF
>14|TRBJ1-4|TRBV18|-|-
TGTGCCAGCTCACCATCGGCAGAACATGCCAAACTGTTTTTT
CASSPSAEHAKLFF
>16|TRBJ1-4|TRBV19|-|TRBD1
TGTGCCAGTAGTCCACACAGGGGAAGCCCCCTCGCAAAACTGTTTTTT
CASSPHRGSPLAKLFF
>15|TRBJ1-5|TRBV10-3|once|-
TGTGCCATCAGTGAGTCCTCAGGGGTAGATCAGCCCCAGCATTTT
CAISESSGVDQPQHF
>13|TRBJ1-1|TRBV16|-|-
TGTGCCAGCAGCCAATTGTCGGACACTGAAGCTTTCTTT
CASSQLSDTEAFF
>15|TRBJ1-5|TRBV5-6|-|TRBD1
TGTGCCAGCAGCGCCTGGGACAGACTAAATCAGCCCCAGCATTTT
CASSAWDRLNQPQHF
>16|TRBJ1-1|TRBV7-9|few|-
TGTGCCAGCAGCCCATCTTCCGGACAGATGAACACTGAAGCTTTCTTT
CASSPSSGQMNTEAFF
>14|TRBJ1-3|TRBV5-6|-|-
TGTGCCAGCAGCTTGGGGGTTGCAGGAAACACCATATATTTT
CASSLGVAGNTIYF